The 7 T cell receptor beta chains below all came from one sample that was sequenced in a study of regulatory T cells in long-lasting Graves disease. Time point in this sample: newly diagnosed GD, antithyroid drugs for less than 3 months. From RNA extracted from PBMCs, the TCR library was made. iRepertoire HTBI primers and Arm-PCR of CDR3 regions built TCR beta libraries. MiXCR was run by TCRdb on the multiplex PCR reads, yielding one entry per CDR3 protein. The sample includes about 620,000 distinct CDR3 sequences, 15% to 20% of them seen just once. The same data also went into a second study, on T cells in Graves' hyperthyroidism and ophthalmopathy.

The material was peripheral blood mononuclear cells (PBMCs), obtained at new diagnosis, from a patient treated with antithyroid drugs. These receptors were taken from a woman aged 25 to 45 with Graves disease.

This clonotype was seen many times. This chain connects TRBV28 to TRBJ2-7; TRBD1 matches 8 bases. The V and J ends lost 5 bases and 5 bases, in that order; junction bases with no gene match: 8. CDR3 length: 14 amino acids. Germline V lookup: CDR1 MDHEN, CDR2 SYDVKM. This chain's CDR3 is CASSPGDRINEQYF. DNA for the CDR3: TGTGCCAGCAGTCCCGGGGACAGGATCAACGAGCAGTACTTC.

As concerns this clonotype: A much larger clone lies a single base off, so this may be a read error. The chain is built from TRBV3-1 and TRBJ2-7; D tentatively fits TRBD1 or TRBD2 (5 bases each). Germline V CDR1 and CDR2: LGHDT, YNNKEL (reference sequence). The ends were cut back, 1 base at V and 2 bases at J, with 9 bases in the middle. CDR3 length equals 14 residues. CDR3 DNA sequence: TGTGCCAGCAGCCAAGCGGGACCGACCTACGAGCAGTACTTC. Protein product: CASSQAGPTYEQYF.

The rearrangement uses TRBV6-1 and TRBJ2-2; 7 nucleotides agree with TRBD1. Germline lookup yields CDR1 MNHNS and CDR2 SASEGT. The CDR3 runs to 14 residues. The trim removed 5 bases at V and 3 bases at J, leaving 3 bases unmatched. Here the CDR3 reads CASSRGQHTGELFF. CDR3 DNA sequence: TGTGCCAGCAGTAGGGGACAGCACACCGGGGAGCTGTTTTTT.

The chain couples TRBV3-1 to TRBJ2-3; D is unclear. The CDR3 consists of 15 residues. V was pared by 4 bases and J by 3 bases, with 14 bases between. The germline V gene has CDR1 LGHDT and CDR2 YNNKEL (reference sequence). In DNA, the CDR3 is TGTGCCAGCAGCCTAGCTCGAGCCGCAACAGATACGCAGTATTTT. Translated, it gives CASSLARAATDTQYF.

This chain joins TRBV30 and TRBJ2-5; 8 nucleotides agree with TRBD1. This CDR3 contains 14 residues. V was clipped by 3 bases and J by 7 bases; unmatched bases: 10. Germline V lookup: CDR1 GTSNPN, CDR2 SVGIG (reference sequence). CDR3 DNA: TGTGCCTGGAGCAAAGGACAGGGTTTGGGGACCCAGTACTTC. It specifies CAWSKGQGLGTQYF.

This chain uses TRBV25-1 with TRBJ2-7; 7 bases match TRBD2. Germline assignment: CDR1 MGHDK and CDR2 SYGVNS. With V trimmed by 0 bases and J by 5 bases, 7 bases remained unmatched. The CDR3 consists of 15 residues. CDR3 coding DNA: TGTGCCAGCAGTGAATATGGAGCGGGACGGGACGAGCAGTACTTC. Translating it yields CASSEYGAGRDEQYF.

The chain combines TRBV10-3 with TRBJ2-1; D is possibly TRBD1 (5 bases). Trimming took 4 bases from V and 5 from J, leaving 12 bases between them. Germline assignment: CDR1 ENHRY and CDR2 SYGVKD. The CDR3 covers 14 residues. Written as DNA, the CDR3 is TGTGCCATCAGTGCGCGCGGACAAAACAATGAGCAGTTCTTC. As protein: CAISARGQNNEQFF.